This entry lists 21 T cell receptor beta chains sequenced from one sample in a study of T cell changes during pregnancy in multiple sclerosis. The method was immunoSEQ multiplex PCR; TCRdb's version includes in-frame clones alone and lacks a portion of them. The sample consists of 40,000 or so clones, around 94% of them appearing once. Source: peripheral blood, taken before pregnancy. These receptor sequences come from a female donor with multiple sclerosis, enrolled in a pregnancy study.

The rearrangement joins TRBV2 to TRBJ1-1, with D tentatively TRBD1 (5 bases). V was shortened by 5 bases and J by 5 bases, with 6 bases between the two germline ends. The CDR3 length is 11 residues. In germline, CDR1 is SNHLY, CDR2 FYNNEI. In nucleotides, the CDR3 is TGTGCCAGCAGTCGGGGGACTGAAGCTTTCTTT. This gives the protein CASSRGTEAFF.

The chain has TRBV5-1 and TRBJ2-4; D is possibly TRBD2 (7 bases). CDR3 length: 14 residues. Trimming removed 2 bases from V and 8 bases from J, with 14 bases in between. The germline CDR1 and CDR2 sequences are SGHRS and YFSETQ. CDR3 DNA sequence: TGCGCCAGCAGCTTCCAGGGGAGGGAGGACATTCAGTACTTC. It specifies CASSFQGREDIQYF.

This chain joins TRBV9 and TRBJ2-3; 11 bases fit TRBD1. V was clipped by 4 bases and J by 6 bases; unmatched bases: 7. Germline assignment: CDR1 SGDLS and CDR2 YYNGEE. CDR3 length equals 15 residues. The CDR3 region has the DNA TGTGCCAGCAGCCCCGGACAGGGGGCTTATGATACGCAGTATTTT. Protein sequence: CASSPGQGAYDTQYF.

The chain couples TRBV18 to TRBJ2-7; TRBD2 is a possible D gene (5 bases). V was trimmed by 5 bases and J by 3 bases, leaving 14 bases between them. The CDR3 contains 14 residues. Per germline, CDR1 KGHSH and CDR2 LQKENI. Here the CDR3 reads CASSTAVPGYEQYF. CDR3 DNA: TGTGCCAGCTCAACAGCGGTCCCGGGCTACGAGCAGTACTTC.

The rearrangement joins TRBV6-5 to TRBJ2-3, with 8 bases fitting TRBD2. The CDR3 spans 15 residues. V shed 2 bases and J 6 bases; nucleotides not matched to a gene: 7. The germline V gene has CDR1 MNHEY and CDR2 SVGAGI. DNA of the CDR3: TGTGCCAGCAGTTACGGTCGGGAGGGCCGGGATACGCAGTATTTT. Amino acid sequence: CASSYGREGRDTQYF.

V gene TRBV18 combines with J gene TRBJ2-7, with a tentative D call TRBD2 (6 bases). CDR1 is KGHSH, CDR2 LQKENI, per germline. This CDR3 is built from 16 residues. Trimming took 6 bases from V and 6 from J, leaving 24 bases between them. The CDR3 DNA sequence: TGTGCCAGCTCCCCGAGCCTGACGACTAGTCCGGGCGAGCAGTACTTC. Its protein product is CASSPSLTTSPGEQYF.

The chain uses TRBV28 and TRBJ2-3, with 8 bases aligning to TRBD1. Germline V CDR1 and CDR2: MDHEN, SYDVKM. Germline trimming cut 4 bases from V and 0 bases from J; bases unmatched to any gene: 12. This CDR3 spans 18 amino acids. As DNA, the CDR3 is TGTGCCAGCAGTTCGCCAATTGACAGGGGCTCTAGCACAGATACGCAGTATTTT. Translating it yields CASSSPIDRGSSTDTQYF.

The chain uses TRBV10-1 and TRBJ2-7, with 8 positions matching TRBD1. This CDR3 contains 15 residues. From germline, CDR1 is WNHNN and CDR2 SYGVQD (reference sequence). The J segment lost 8 bases and the V segment lost 0 bases, leaving 9 bases of the junction unmatched. The chain's CDR3 is CASSESGQGLVKQYF. CDR3 DNA: TGCGCCAGCAGTGAGTCCGGACAGGGTTTGGTCAAGCAGTACTTC.

The rearrangement uses TRBV6-5 and TRBJ1-1; a possible D gene is TRBD1 (6 bases). Germline CDR1 and CDR2: MNHEY and SVGAGI. Trimming left V 8 bases short and J 0 bases short, with 10 bases between. The CDR3 runs 13 residues. The CDR3 coding sequence is TGTGCCAGCTTCAGGGGAATGAACACTGAAGCTTTCTTT. Its translation is CASFRGMNTEAFF.

The V call is TRBV12-5, the J call TRBJ1-2; D is undetermined. From germline, CDR1 is LGHNT and CDR2 FRNRAP. V gave up 4 bases and J gave up 3 bases, with 15 bases separating them. This CDR3 region has 15 residues. The CDR3: CASGSLGEVYYGYTF. Here the CDR3 DNA reads TGTGCTAGTGGTTCCCTTGGGGAGGTTTACTATGGCTACACCTTC. The variable domain in full, completed from reference TRBV12-5 and TRBJ1-2, reads DARVTQTPRHKVTEMGQEVTMRCQPILGHNTVFWYRQTMMQGLELLAYFRNRAPLDDSGMPKDRFSAEMPDATLATLKIQPSEPRDSAVYFCASGSLGEVYYGYTFGSGTRLTVV.

This clone was seen more than once but under ten times. The chain couples TRBV5-1 to TRBJ2-7; D is perhaps TRBD2 (5 bases). V dropped 2 bases and J dropped 5 bases, with 11 bases sitting between them. From germline, CDR1 is SGHRS and CDR2 YFSETQ. This CDR3 is built from 13 residues. CDR3 nucleotide sequence: TGCGCCAGCAGCTTTTCGGGGAGAGACGAGCAGTACTTC. Translated, it gives CASSFSGRDEQYF.

This chain joins TRBV7-6 and TRBJ2-3; the match to TRBD2 covers 7 bases. This CDR3 contains 17 residues. Trimming at V came to 5 bases and at J to 2 bases, leaving 13 bases not matched to a gene. Germline V gene sequence: CDR1 SGHVS, CDR2 FNYEAQ. The CDR3 reads CASSTSVLAFPTDTQYF. CDR3 sequence (DNA): TGTGCCAGCAGCACTAGCGTCCTAGCGTTCCCCACAGATACGCAGTATTTT.

This chain uses TRBV11-2 with TRBJ2-7; TRBD2 agrees at 7 bases. V lost 4 bases and J lost 1; bases outside the gene matches: 13. The germline CDR1 and CDR2 sequences are SGHAT and FQNNGV. This CDR3 comprises 17 residues. The CDR3 loop is CASSSRFGEGFSYEQYF. The DNA for the CDR3 is TGTGCCAGCAGCTCCCGTTTTGGGGAGGGTTTTTCCTACGAGCAGTACTTC.

This clone has just a few counts. The gene calls are TRBV29-1 and TRBJ1-1; D is unresolved. The CDR3 is 8 residues long. CDR1 is SQVTM and CDR2 is ANQGSEA in the germline V gene. V shed 7 bases and J shed 11 bases, with 8 bases lying between them. CDR3 sequence: CSAPQAFF. The DNA of the CDR3 is TGCAGCGCCCCTCAGGCTTTCTTT.

The rearrangement links TRBV28 to TRBJ2-4; 9 bases are a match to TRBD2. Germline loops: CDR1 MDHEN, CDR2 SYDVKM. V shed 5 bases and J 0 bases; nucleotides not matched to a gene: 14. The CDR3 length is 19 residues. CDR3 nucleotide sequence: TGTGCCAGCAGTGGATATAGCGGGAGAACAAAAAAAGCCAAAAACATTCAGTACTTC. Its protein product is CASSGYSGRTKKAKNIQYF. The whole variable domain, remainder taken from reference TRBV28 and TRBJ2-4, is DVKVTQSSRYLVKRTGEKVFLECVQDMDHENMFWYRQDPGLGLRLIYFSYDVKMKEKGDIPEGYSVSREKKERFSLILESASTNQTSMYLCASSGYSGRTKKAKNIQYFGAGTRLSVL.

The CDR3 here is CASSPGGNQPQHF. DNA of the CDR3: TGTGCCAGCAGTCCCGGGGGAAATCAGCCCCAGCATTTT. J is TRBJ1-5 and V is TRBV27, with D possibly matching TRBD1 (5 bases). Per the germline V gene, CDR1 is MNHEY and CDR2 is SMNVEV (reference sequence). The CDR3 consists of 13 residues. V gave up 5 bases and J gave up 4 bases, with 9 bases separating them.

J is TRBJ1-4 and V is TRBV2; TRBD1 matches at 7 bases. V was pared by 5 bases and J by 2 bases, with 8 bases of the junction left unmatched. CDR1 SNHLY and CDR2 FYNNEI come from the germline V gene. This CDR3 has 16 amino acids. In DNA, the CDR3 is TGTGCCAGCAGTAGACAGGGAATAGTCACTAATGAAAAACTGTTTTTT. It is translated as CASSRQGIVTNEKLFF.

The chain is built from TRBV14 and TRBJ1-2; D is possibly TRBD1 (6 bases). Deletions cut 3 bases from V and 4 bases from J, with 9 bases between. Per the germline V gene, CDR1 is SGHDN and CDR2 is FVKESK. CDR3 length equals 13 residues. Here the CDR3 DNA reads TGTGCCAGCAGCCAGGGACAACTCTATGGCTACACCTTC. Translating it yields CASSQGQLYGYTF.

V gene TRBV13 combines with J gene TRBJ2-7, with 7 bases identical to TRBD2. J was trimmed by 0 bases and V by 2 bases; bases with no gene match: 7. Germline V gene lookup returns CDR1 PRHDT and CDR2 FYEKMQ (reference sequence). This CDR3 comprises 16 residues. The CDR3 region is CASSLLRRGGSYEQYF. The CDR3 DNA reads as TGTGCCAGCAGCTTACTTCGGCGCGGGGGCTCCTACGAGCAGTACTTC.

The V call is TRBV4-2, the J call TRBJ2-1; TRBD2 agrees at 7 bases. The CDR3 is made up of 16 amino acids. V lost 0 bases, J lost 6 bases, and 8 bases stayed unmatched. CDR1 and CDR2 (germline): LGHNA, YNFKEQ. DNA for the CDR3: TGTGCCAGCAGCCAAGACCCGAGCGCGGGAGCCAATGAGCAGTTCTTC. Translating it yields CASSQDPSAGANEQFF.

The V gene is TRBV19, the J gene TRBJ2-7; the match to TRBD1 covers 7 bases. V shed 6 bases and J 5 bases; nucleotides not matched to a gene: 7. CDR3 size: 13 residues. Germline assignment: CDR1 LNHDA and CDR2 SQIVND (reference sequence). The chain's CDR3 is CASSLQGTDEQYF. As DNA, the CDR3 is TGTGCCAGTAGCCTACAGGGGACGGACGAGCAGTACTTC.